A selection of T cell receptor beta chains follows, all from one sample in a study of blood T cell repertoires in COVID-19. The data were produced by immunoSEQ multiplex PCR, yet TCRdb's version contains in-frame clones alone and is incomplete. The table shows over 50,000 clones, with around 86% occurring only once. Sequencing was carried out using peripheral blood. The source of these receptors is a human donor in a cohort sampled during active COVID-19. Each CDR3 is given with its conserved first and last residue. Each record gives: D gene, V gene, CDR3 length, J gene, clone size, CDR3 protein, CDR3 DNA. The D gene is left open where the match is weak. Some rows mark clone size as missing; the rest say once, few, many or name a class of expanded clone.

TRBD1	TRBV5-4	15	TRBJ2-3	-	CASSGRQGAGDTQYF	TGTGCCAGCAGCGGCCGACAGGGGGCAGGAGATACGCAGTATTTT
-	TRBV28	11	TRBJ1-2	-	CASSRTDGYTF	TGTGCCAGCAGTAGGACAGATGGCTACACCTTC
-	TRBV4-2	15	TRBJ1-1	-	CASSQDSRVNTEAFF	TGTGCCAGCAGCCAAGATTCCAGGGTGAACACTGAAGCTTTCTTT
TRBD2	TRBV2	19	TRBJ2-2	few	CASSSTSGRARTNTGELFF	TGTGCCAGCAGTTCGACTAGCGGGAGGGCCAGGACGAACACCGGGGAGCTGTTTTTT
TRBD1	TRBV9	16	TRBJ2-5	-	CASSGGQGIGEETQYF	TGTGCCAGCAGCGGGGGACAGGGGATCGGTGAAGAGACCCAGTACTTC
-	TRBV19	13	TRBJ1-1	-	CASSMRGSTEAFF	TGTGCCAGTAGTATGCGGGGGAGCACTGAAGCTTTCTTT
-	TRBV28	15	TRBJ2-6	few	CASSPSPGGANVLTF	TGTGCCAGCAGTCCATCCCCCGGTGGGGCCAACGTCCTGACTTTC
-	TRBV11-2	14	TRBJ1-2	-	CASSLEQGIGGYTF	TGTGCCAGCAGCTTAGAGCAGGGCATAGGTGGCTACACCTTC
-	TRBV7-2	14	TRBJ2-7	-	CASSIMGTGDEQYF	TGTGCCAGCAGCATAATGGGGACGGGGGACGAGCAGTACTTC
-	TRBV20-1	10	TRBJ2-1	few	CSVPAGTQFF	TGCAGTGTCCCAGCGGGTACGCAGTTCTTC
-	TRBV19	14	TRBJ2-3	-	CASSRNGGTDTQYF	TGTGCCAGTAGTCGGAACGGAGGCACAGATACGCAGTATTTT
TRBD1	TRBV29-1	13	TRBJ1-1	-	CSVAWTGHTEAFF	TGCAGCGTTGCGTGGACAGGGCACACTGAAGCTTTCTTT
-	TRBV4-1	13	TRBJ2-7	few	CASSPTRSYEQYF	TGCGCCAGCAGCCCGACCAGGTCCTACGAGCAGTACTTC
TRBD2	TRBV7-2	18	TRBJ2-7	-	CASSWIVTSGRRVYEQYF	TGTGCCAGCAGCTGGATCGTCACTAGCGGGAGAAGGGTCTACGAGCAGTACTTC
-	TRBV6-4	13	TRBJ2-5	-	CASSETGTGTQYF	TGTGCCAGCAGTGAAACAGGCACTGGGACCCAGTACTTC
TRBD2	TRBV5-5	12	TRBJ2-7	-	CASRRVAGEEYF	TGTGCCAGCAGACGAGTTGCGGGGGAGGAGTACTTC
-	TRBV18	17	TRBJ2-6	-	CASSPSGVNSGANVLTF	TGTGCCAGCTCACCATCGGGGGTAAACTCTGGGGCCAACGTCCTGACTTTC
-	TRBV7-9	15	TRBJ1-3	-	CASSPGTYSGNTIYF	TGTGCCAGCAGCCCAGGGACATACTCTGGAAACACCATATATTTT
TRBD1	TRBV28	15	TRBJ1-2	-	CASSSQGAGYYGYTF	TGTGCCAGCAGCTCACAGGGGGCGGGGTATTATGGCTACACCTTC
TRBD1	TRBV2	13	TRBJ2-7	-	CARGGQGRNEQYF	TGTGCCAGGGGGGGACAGGGGAGGAACGAGCAGTACTTC
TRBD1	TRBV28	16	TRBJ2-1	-	CASRPYGQGIIVEQFF	TGTGCCAGCAGACCGTACGGACAGGGAATTATTGTTGAGCAGTTCTTC
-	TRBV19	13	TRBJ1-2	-	CASKTGYNYGYTF	TGTGCCAGTAAGACAGGATATAACTATGGCTACACCTTC
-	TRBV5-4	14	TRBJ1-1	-	CASSRRGGATEAFF	TGTGCCAGCAGCCGGCGGGGGGGAGCCACTGAAGCTTTCTTT
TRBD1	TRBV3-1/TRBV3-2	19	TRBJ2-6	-	CASSFRDRGVTSGANVLTF	TGTGCCAGCAGCTTCCGGGACAGGGGTGTTACCTCTGGGGCCAACGTCCTGACTTTC
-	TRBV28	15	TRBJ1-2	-	CASNLLGQRAYGYTF	TGTGCCAGCAACCTCCTCGGACAACGGGCATATGGCTACACCTTC
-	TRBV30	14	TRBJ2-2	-	CAWSVQARTGELFF	TGTGCCTGGAGTGTACAAGCGCGCACCGGGGAGCTGTTTTTT
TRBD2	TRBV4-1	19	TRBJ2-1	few	CASSQGGLVAGGLYNEQFF	TGCGCCAGCAGCCAAGGAGGACTCGTGGCGGGAGGCCTTTACAATGAGCAGTTCTTC